These T cell receptor beta chains were read from a single sample in a study of T cell responses to AZD1222 COVID-19 vaccine. Assay: immunoSEQ multiplex PCR; the TCRdb copy retains only in-frame clones and omits some. The table shows approximately 120,000 clones, with more than 70% occurring only once. Source: peripheral blood, taken on day 0 of AZD1222 vaccination. These receptors all come from an adult in good health. CDR3s include the opening cysteine and the closing phenylalanine or tryptophan. D genes are given only for firm matches. Clone size appears in some rows only: once, few, many, or a class for an expanded clone.

v_call,clone_size,j_call,d_call,cdr3_nt,cdr3_aa
TRBV6-1,.,TRBJ2-5,.,TGTGCCAGCAGTGACCTCCTTGGGTCAGAGACCCAGTACTTC,CASSDLLGSETQYF
TRBV30,.,TRBJ2-7,TRBD1,TGTGCCTGGAGCCAGGGGGATCCCTACGAGCAGTACTTC,CAWSQGDPYEQYF
TRBV19,.,TRBJ2-1,TRBD2,TGTGCCAGTAGTGCCGGGACTAGCGTTTACAATGAGCAGTTCTTC,CASSAGTSVYNEQFF
TRBV7-9,few,TRBJ2-1,TRBD2,TGTGCCAGCAGCTCCGCCGCGGGGGGCAATGAGCAGTTCTTC,CASSSAAGGNEQFF
TRBV6-1,.,TRBJ1-1,.,TGTGCCAGCAGTGAAACAATGGTAACTGAAGCTTTCTTT,CASSETMVTEAFF
TRBV19,.,TRBJ2-3,TRBD2,TGTGCCAGTAGGCCGGGACTAGCGTATCTCACAGATACGCAGTATTTT,CASRPGLAYLTDTQYF
TRBV28,.,TRBJ1-3,TRBD1,TGTGCCATTACACCAGGGGGACAAAGGACCGTCATATATTTT,CAITPGGQRTVIYF
TRBV10-3,.,TRBJ1-4,.,TGTGCCATCACCGAGGGTCTCAGGGTGGGTGAAAAACTGTTTTTT,CAITEGLRVGEKLFF
TRBV27,.,TRBJ1-2,TRBD1,TGTGCCAGCCGACGGGACAGGGATACTAACTATGGCTACACCTTC,CASRRDRDTNYGYTF
TRBV24-1,.,TRBJ2-2,TRBD2,TGTGCCACCAGTGACTCGGTCGGGACTATGACGGACATCGGGGAGCTGTTTTTT,CATSDSVGTMTDIGELFF
TRBV7-2,.,TRBJ1-5,.,TGTGCCAGCAGCTACGGAGTTCAGCCCCAGCATTTT,CASSYGVQPQHF
TRBV21-1,.,TRBJ2-7,.,TGTGCCAGCAGACACAGGGTGACCTACGAGCAGTACTTC,CASRHRVTYEQYF
TRBV28,.,TRBJ2-7,.,TGTGCCAGCAGTTTATGGGACATCACCTACGAGCAGTACTTC,CASSLWDITYEQYF
TRBV4-3,.,TRBJ1-2,.,TGCGCCAGCAGCCAAGATGGTCAGGGAAACTATGGCTACACCTTC,CASSQDGQGNYGYTF
TRBV5-1,.,TRBJ2-2,.,TGCGCCAGCAGCTTGGATAAGAACACCGGGGAGCTGTTTTTT,CASSLDKNTGELFF
TRBV7-6,.,TRBJ2-2,TRBD1,TGTGCCAGCAGCCTGGGACAGGGGATGTCCGGGGAGCTGTTTTTT,CASSLGQGMSGELFF
TRBV27,.,TRBJ2-7,TRBD2,TGTGCCAGCAGAAGAAATAGCGCGGGACTAGCGGTTGAGCAGTACTTC,CASRRNSAGLAVEQYF
TRBV5-1,.,TRBJ1-6,TRBD1,TGCGCCAGCAGCGCGAAACAGGGGGAACGTAATTCACCCCTCCACTTT,CASSAKQGERNSPLHF
TRBV2,.,TRBJ2-1,TRBD2,TGTGCCAGCAGTGAAGGAAGTCTAGCGGGAGGCGATGAGCAGTTCTTC,CASSEGSLAGGDEQFF
TRBV28,.,TRBJ2-7,TRBD1,TGTGCCTGCGCCGGGGACAGGTCCTACGAGCAGTACTTC,CACAGDRSYEQYF
TRBV7-6,once,TRBJ1-2,.,TGTGCCAGCAGCCCGGGTGTTCGGAACTATGGCTACACCTTC,CASSPGVRNYGYTF
TRBV15,.,TRBJ1-2,TRBD1,TGTGCCACCAGCTTTGGGACAGGGAACTATGGCTACACCTTC,CATSFGTGNYGYTF
TRBV28,.,TRBJ1-6,.,TGTGCCAGCAGTTTAGTAGGGAGTTCACCCCTCCACTTT,CASSLVGSSPLHF
TRBV24-1,few,TRBJ2-1,TRBD2,TGTGCCACCAGCCAAAAAGGACTAGCGTCCTACAATGAGCAGTTCTTC,CATSQKGLASYNEQFF
TRBV7-9,once,TRBJ2-3,.,TGTGCCAGCAGCCAGGACGGCAAAAGCACAGATACGCAGTATTTT,CASSQDGKSTDTQYF
TRBV14,.,TRBJ1-4,.,TGTGCCAGCAGCCAAGTGAGGTCAAATGAAAAACTGTTTTTT,CASSQVRSNEKLFF
TRBV5-8,.,TRBJ2-5,TRBD2,TGTGCCAGCAGCCCCCGGGGGGGTATCGAGACCCAGTACTTC,CASSPRGGIETQYF
TRBV5-1,.,TRBJ2-1,TRBD2,TGCGCCAGCAGCCGGATACCTAGCGGGACCCTTTCCTACAATGAGCAGTTCTTC,CASSRIPSGTLSYNEQFF
TRBV9,.,TRBJ2-5,.,TGTGCCAGCAGCGCCGGGCCGGGACCAGGGTACCAAGAGACCCAGTACTTC,CASSAGPGPGYQETQYF
TRBV27,few,TRBJ1-1,.,TGTGCCAGCAGTTTCGGGACGAGGACTGAAGCTTTCTTT,CASSFGTRTEAFF
TRBV5-6,.,TRBJ2-7,TRBD1,TGTGCCAGCACCTTCCGGGACAGGGTCCACGAGCAGTACTTC,CASTFRDRVHEQYF
TRBV2,.,TRBJ2-5,.,TGTGCCGGAGGGAACCAAGAGACCCAGTACTTC,CAGGNQETQYF
TRBV30,few,TRBJ2-2,.,TGTGCCTGGAGTTCGCAGAACACCGGGGAGCTGTTTTTT,CAWSSQNTGELFF
TRBV7-8,once,TRBJ2-5,.,TGTGCCAGCAGCTTATATGCGGAGGGAGGAAAGCAGTACTTC,CASSLYAEGGKQYF
TRBV5-1,few,TRBJ1-1,.,TGCGCCAGCAGCCTCCAGGGTAGCTGGATGAACACTGAAGCTTTCTTT,CASSLQGSWMNTEAFF
TRBV7-9,.,TRBJ2-1,TRBD1,TGTGCCAGCAGGGATGGTGGGACAGGGAGGGCAAGTTACAATGAGCAGTTCTTC,CASRDGGTGRASYNEQFF
TRBV7-2,.,TRBJ2-1,TRBD2,TGTGCCAGCAGCCCGCCTAGCGGGAGAGGAAATGAGCAGTTCTTC,CASSPPSGRGNEQFF
TRBV5-1,few,TRBJ2-1,TRBD2,TGCGCCAGCAGCTTGGGCTCTAGCGGGAGTTGGTTCTTC,CASSLGSSGSWFF
TRBV6-5,.,TRBJ2-3,.,TGTGCCAGCAGCGCAGGGTTCTCAGATACGCAGTATTTT,CASSAGFSDTQYF
TRBV7-9,.,TRBJ2-1,.,TGTGCCAGCAGCCCGAAGGGGTTGAACAATGAGCAGTTCTTC,CASSPKGLNNEQFF
TRBV18,.,TRBJ1-1,.,TGTGCCAGCTCATATGGGGGTTGGTCTGAAGCTTTCTTT,CASSYGGWSEAFF
TRBV7-3,.,TRBJ1-1,TRBD1,TGTGCCAGCAGGCGGGACAGGGCGTCAACTGAAGCTTTCTTT,CASRRDRASTEAFF
TRBV4-2,.,TRBJ2-7,.,TGTGCCAGCAGCCAAGAGGAATCAGGGTCCCGCGAGCAGTACTTC,CASSQEESGSREQYF
TRBV19,.,TRBJ2-1,.,TGTGCCAGCGGAAGGCAAACCTACAATGAGCAGTTCTTC,CASGRQTYNEQFF
TRBV10-2,.,TRBJ1-2,.,TGCGCCAGCAGTGACCGGCGGGGCATGGTCGGCTTC,CASSDRRGMVGF